This T cell receptor beta chain originates from a study of T cell changes during pregnancy in multiple sclerosis. This CDR3 has 12 residues. The germline V gene encodes CDR1 SQVTM and CDR2 ANQGSEA. This clone was picked up one time. The assay was immunoSEQ multiplex PCR, and TCRdb's table has in-frame clones only and misses some. The sample yields some 97,000 clones, approximately 92% seen once. This receptor was taken from a female donor with multiple sclerosis, enrolled in a pregnancy study. This specimen was peripheral blood, taken in the second trimester of pregnancy. The chain is built from TRBV29-1 and TRBJ2-3; TRBD1 might be the D (5 bases). CDR3 protein: CSCHQGWDTQYF. The CDR3 coding sequence is TGCAGTTGTCATCAGGGCTGGGATACGCAGTATTTT.